The next 24 T cell receptor beta chains were all read from a single sample in a study of cytomegalovirus exposure and HLA in healthy donors. TCRdb's copy holds only in-frame clones and misses some; the assay was immunoSEQ multiplex PCR. The sample holds 71,000 or so clones, approximately 94% seen once. Input material: PBMCs. The receptors stem from a man in his late teens or twenties in good health and CMV-seropositive.

V gene TRBV5-4 combines with J gene TRBJ2-1; D unclear. Looked up from germline, CDR1 is SGHNT and CDR2 is YYREEE (reference sequence). The germline V and J ends were trimmed by 2 bases and 4 bases, with 13 bases remaining between them. This CDR3 contains 15 residues. The CDR3, as DNA: TGTGCCAGCAGCTTATCAGGATCGCCGTACAATGAGCAGTTCTTC. Protein sequence: CASSLSGSPYNEQFF.

The genes are TRBV15 and TRBJ2-7; 7 bases map to TRBD2. Trimming removed 0 bases from V and 5 bases from J; junction bases left unmatched: 10. The CDR3 covers 16 residues. CDR1 and CDR2 from the germline V gene are LNHNV and YYDKDF (reference sequence). The CDR3 bases are TGTGCCACCAGCAGAGAGTTAGGGAGGGGAGCGGACGAGCAGTACTTC. Encoded protein: CATSRELGRGADEQYF. Looking up the rest from reference TRBV15 and TRBJ2-7 gives the full variable domain: DAMVIQNPRYQVTQFGKPVTLSCSQTLNHNVMYWYQQKSSQAPKLLFHYYDKDFNNEADTPDNFQSRRPNTSFCFLDIRSPGLGDTAMYLCATSRELGRGADEQYFGPGTRLTVT.

The rearrangement joins TRBV5-8 to TRBJ2-7, with TRBD2 matching 11 bases. The V and J ends lost 3 bases and 2 bases, in that order; junction bases with no gene match: 7. The CDR3 covers 16 residues. Germline CDR1 and CDR2: SGHTS and YDEGEE. CDR3 sequence: CASSSALAGGTYEQYF. The CDR3 nucleotides read TGTGCCAGCAGCTCCGCTTTAGCGGGGGGGACCTACGAGCAGTACTTC.

CDR3 sequence: CASSQASLTSEVIFTVGTEAFF. The CDR3 nucleotides are TGTGCCAGCAGCCAAGCGTCCCTCACAAGTGAGGTAATTTTTACTGTGGGCACTGAAGCTTTCTTT. The chain has TRBV14 and TRBJ1-1; D unclear. This CDR3 is 22 amino acids long. V lost 1 base to trimming and J lost 4 bases, with 34 bases between them. The germline CDR1 and CDR2 sequences are SGHDN and FVKESK.

The rearrangement links TRBV7-6 to TRBJ2-5, with 9 bases identical to TRBD2. The CDR3 runs to 18 residues. The V and J ends lost 7 bases and 4 bases, in that order; junction bases with no gene match: 19. The germline CDR1 and CDR2 sequences are SGHVS and FNYEAQ. As DNA, the CDR3 is TGTGCCAGCAAATTAGGACGGAGTAGCGGGGGTTTGGGAGAGACCCAGTACTTC. This codes for CASKLGRSSGGLGETQYF.

The chain couples TRBV10-1 to TRBJ1-1; D uncertain. This CDR3 is 14 amino acids long. Germline V gene lookup returns CDR1 WNHNN and CDR2 SYGVQD (reference sequence). Trimming pared 5 bases from V and 0 bases from J, leaving 10 bases between. This chain's CDR3 is CASSRAGMNTEAFF. CDR3 in DNA: TGCGCCAGCAGTAGGGCGGGAATGAACACTGAAGCTTTCTTT.

The chain recombines TRBV6-5 with TRBJ1-2; 7 positions agree with TRBD1. The V gene end was trimmed by 5 bases and the J gene end by 3 bases; junction bases not matched to a gene: 9. The germline gives CDR1 MNHEY, CDR2 SVGAGI. The CDR3 spans 15 residues. For the CDR3, the DNA is TGTGCCAGCAGTAGGGCCGAGACAGGGCACTATGGCTACACCTTC. Translated, it gives CASSRAETGHYGYTF.

The rearrangement links TRBV29-1 to TRBJ1-5, with 8 bases fitting TRBD1. CDR1 and CDR2 (germline): SQVTM, ANQGSEA. The CDR3 extends over 13 amino acids. The J segment lost 5 bases and the V segment lost 4 bases, leaving 4 bases of the junction unmatched. The CDR3 here is CSVVVRGHQPQHF. The CDR3 DNA sequence: TGCAGCGTTGTAGTCAGGGGGCATCAGCCCCAGCATTTT.

V is TRBV6-1 and J is TRBJ2-7, with TRBD2 matching over 9 bases. The length of the CDR3 is 15 residues. V dropped 3 bases and J dropped 6; count of bases not matched to a gene: 9. Per germline, CDR1 MNHNS and CDR2 SASEGT. As DNA, the CDR3 is TGTGCCAGCAGTGACTCGAGCGGGAGGAGTTCCGAGCAGTACTTC. This translates into CASSDSSGRSSEQYF.

This clone was picked up one time. The chain links TRBV28 to TRBJ2-1, with 9 nucleotides matching TRBD2. There are 16 residues in the CDR3. Trimming at V came to 6 bases and at J to 5 bases, leaving 11 bases not matched to a gene. Germline V lookup: CDR1 MDHEN, CDR2 SYDVKM. The CDR3 loop reads CASREPSGIINNEQFF. CDR3 coding DNA: TGTGCCAGCAGGGAACCTAGCGGGATCATAAACAATGAGCAGTTCTTC. Full variable domain (remainder filled in from reference TRBV28 and TRBJ2-1): DVKVTQSSRYLVKRTGEKVFLECVQDMDHENMFWYRQDPGLGLRLIYFSYDVKMKEKGDIPEGYSVSREKKERFSLILESASTNQTSMYLCASREPSGIINNEQFFGPGTRLTVL.

As DNA, the CDR3 is TGTGCCAGCAGTGAGCGTCTAGCGGGAGAGACCCAGTACTTC. Residues: CASSERLAGETQYF. V gene TRBV2 combines with J gene TRBJ2-5, with 8 bases identical to TRBD2. Germline V gives CDR1 SNHLY, CDR2 FYNNEI. The V and J ends lost 3 bases and 4 bases, in that order; junction bases with no gene match: 4. The CDR3 consists of 14 residues.

V gene TRBV6-5 combines with J gene TRBJ2-1; 8 bases agree with TRBD2. Unmatched junction bases numbered 8, after V lost 5 bases and J lost 5 bases. CDR3 length: 15 amino acids. The germline V gene has CDR1 MNHEY and CDR2 SVGAGI. CDR3 loop: CASSRPGLGNNEQFF. CDR3 sequence (DNA): TGTGCCAGCAGTCGACCGGGACTAGGGAACAATGAGCAGTTCTTC.

The CDR3 protein is CASSYAADNTEAFF. CDR3 DNA sequence: TGTGCCAGCAGTTATGCGGCAGACAACACTGAAGCTTTCTTT. V usage is TRBV6-5 and J usage is TRBJ1-1; unclear D gene. CDR3 length: 14 residues. The V end lost 3 bases, the J end lost 2 bases, and 10 bases lay between the germline ends. The germline V gene has CDR1 MNHEY and CDR2 SVGAGI.

The V gene is TRBV9, the J gene TRBJ2-1, with D possibly matching TRBD1 (6 bases). Germline V CDR1 and CDR2: SGDLS, YYNGEE. V lost 2 bases, J lost 4 bases, and 19 bases lay in between. CDR3 length: 17 amino acids. The CDR3 region is CASSVSVRGVGYNEQFF. For the CDR3, the DNA is TGTGCCAGCAGCGTTTCCGTCAGGGGTGTGGGTTACAATGAGCAGTTCTTC.

This chain links TRBV11-2 with TRBJ2-2; possibly TRBD1 for D (6 bases). CDR3 length equals 19 residues. CDR1 is SGHAT and CDR2 is FQNNGV in the germline V gene. With 4 bases removed from V and 6 bases from J, the gap between germline ends came to 27 bases. CDR3 sequence (DNA): TGTGCCAGCAGCTACTTAGCTCGACGAGGGGGAACTTTTGCCGGGGAGCTGTTTTTT. This encodes CASSYLARRGGTFAGELFF.

The chain uses TRBV11-1 and TRBJ2-5; the match to TRBD2 covers 9 bases. The germline V gene has CDR1 SGHAT and CDR2 FQDESV (reference sequence). V shed 3 bases and J 4 bases; nucleotides not matched to a gene: 3. This CDR3 comprises 14 residues. The CDR3 region is CASSFRAGGETQYF. CDR3 DNA: TGTGCCAGCAGCTTCCGAGCGGGAGGAGAGACCCAGTACTTC.

The gene calls are TRBV25-1 and TRBJ2-3; no firm D call. The V end lost 3 bases, the J end lost 2 bases, and 6 bases lay between the germline ends. This CDR3 region has 13 residues. Germline-derived CDR1 and CDR2 are MGHDK and SYGVNS. This chain's CDR3 is CASSDGATDTQYF. In nucleotides, the CDR3 is TGTGCCAGCAGTGACGGAGCCACAGATACGCAGTATTTT.

This clone showed up just once. The chain couples TRBV6-1 to TRBJ2-7; D gene unclear. Trimming removed 11 bases at V and 3 bases at J, with 20 bases between. The germline V gene has CDR1 MNHNS and CDR2 SASEGT. The CDR3 contains 14 residues. The CDR3 nucleotides read TGTGCCTCCCTAGGTCTCTCCGGTATCTACGAGCAGTACTTC. Translated: CASLGLSGIYEQYF.

The genes are TRBV6-5 and TRBJ1-1; possibly TRBD1 for D (5 bases). The V end was cut by 5 bases, the J end by 3 bases, with 13 bases between. Germline-derived CDR1 and CDR2 are MNHEY and SVGAGI. There are 14 residues in the CDR3. CDR3 loop: CASSLRVYDTEAFF. As DNA, the CDR3 is TGTGCCAGCAGTCTCAGGGTTTATGACACTGAAGCTTTCTTT.

The sample holds one count of this clone. This chain connects TRBV28 to TRBJ2-2; D not resolved. The CDR3 totals 14 residues. The germline CDR1 and CDR2 sequences are MDHEN and SYDVKM. V dropped 1 base and J dropped 2 bases, with 5 bases sitting between them. CDR3 in DNA: TGTGCCAGCAGTTTATTGACTAACACCGGGGAGCTGTTTTTT. This encodes CASSLLTNTGELFF. The full variable domain, in which reference TRBV28 and TRBJ2-2 provide the parts outside the CDR3, is DVKVTQSSRYLVKRTGEKVFLECVQDMDHENMFWYRQDPGLGLRLIYFSYDVKMKEKGDIPEGYSVSREKKERFSLILESASTNQTSMYLCASSLLTNTGELFFGEGSRLTVL.

Notes on this clone: At one of its ends the junction is not consistent with the germline gene, which may arise from a read error. The J gene is TRBJ2-1, the V gene TRBV7-7; D ambiguous. Looked up from germline, CDR1 is SSHAT and CDR2 is FNYEAQ (reference sequence). This CDR3 spans 8 amino acids. CDR3 DNA: TGTGCTAGCAGTCCAGGTTTCTTC. This sequence encodes CASSPGFF.

Notes on this clone: The germline gene is not matched at one end of the junction; a read error may be the cause. J is TRBJ2-3 and V is TRBV2; a possible D gene is TRBD2 (6 bases). CDR3 length: 15 amino acids. In germline, CDR1 is SNHLY, CDR2 FYNNEI. The CDR3 reads CASCDDSGSTDTQYF. The CDR3 region has the DNA TGTGCCAGCTGTGATGATAGCGGAAGCACAGATACGCAGTATTTT.

The rearrangement joins TRBV10-3 to TRBJ2-2; D not resolved. The CDR3 is 11 amino acids. Germline CDR1 and CDR2: ENHRY and SYGVKD. The V gene lost 5 bases and the J gene lost 6 bases, with 4 bases spanning the gap. The DNA of the CDR3 is TGTGCCATCAGTTCCTCCGGGGAGCTGTTTTTT. Its protein product is CAISSSGELFF.

The chain recombines TRBV14 with TRBJ2-7; tentatively, D is TRBD1 (6 bases). The CDR3 has 14 residues. The germline CDR1 and CDR2 sequences are SGHDN and FVKESK. Deletions cut 2 bases from V and 2 bases from J, with 10 bases between. The CDR3 spells CASSQSGQTYEQYF. The CDR3 nucleotides are TGTGCCAGCAGCCAATCCGGACAGACCTACGAGCAGTACTTC. Full variable domain (rest looked up from reference TRBV14 and TRBJ2-7): EAGVTQFPSHSVIEKGQTVTLRCDPISGHDNLYWYRRVMGKEIKFLLHFVKESKQDESGMPNNRFLAERTGGTYSTLKVQPAELEDSGVYFCASSQSGQTYEQYFGPGTRLTVT.